This T cell receptor beta chain was sequenced during a study of early T cells in non-severe SARS-CoV-2 infection. V shed 7 bases, J shed 5 bases, and the junction held 8 bases outside the gene matches. Germline loops: CDR1 DFQATT, CDR2 SNEGSKA (reference sequence). The CDR3 totals 13 residues. With respect to this clonotype: Its antigen is not identified.

Study results and caveats: Matching with VDJdb favored anti-spike CD8 responses (missing private and CD4 specificities).

The TCR library protocol attached unique molecular identifiers to the individual cDNA molecules. Each CDR3 protein is one row after TCRdb ran MiXCR on the 5' RACE reads. The sample has fewer than 55,000 distinct CDR3 sequences; less than 8.5% are singletons. The chain employs TRBV20-1 and TRBJ2-5; the match to TRBD2 covers 9 bases. Sequencing was performed on whole blood. The receptor was derived from an adult who was a healthcare worker with PCR-confirmed SARS-CoV-2 infection or an uninfected control (not recorded which). The CDR3 DNA follows: TGCAGTGAATTAGCGGGGGCGATGGAGACCCAGTACTTC. Translated, it gives CSELAGAMETQYF.